A single sample is the source of the 15 T cell receptor beta chains below, sequenced in a study of blood T cell repertoires in COVID-19. Generated by immunoSEQ multiplex PCR, the TCRdb table keeps only in-frame clones and is missing some. The sample includes 250,000 to 300,000 clones, over 80% of them seen just once. The source material was peripheral blood. These receptors were taken from a woman in her thirties or forties who had recovered from COVID-19.

This chain connects TRBV12-2 to TRBJ1-2. TRBV12-2 is classified as a pseudogene. The CDR3 sequence is 15 residues long. DNA of the CDR3: TGTGCAAGTCGCTTAGGGAGTAGCATAGGCCATGGCTACACCTTC. Protein sequence: CASRLGSSIGHGYTF.

The CDR3 loop is CASSRRGGSSYNEQFF. The DNA for the CDR3 is TGTGCCAGCAGTAGGCGGGGGGGGAGCTCCTACAATGAGCAGTTCTTC. This chain uses TRBV2 with TRBJ2-1; 9 bases are a match to TRBD2. With 5 bases clipped from V and 0 bases from J, the junction kept 5 bases outside the gene matches. The CDR3 sequence is 16 residues long. CDR1 and CDR2 from the germline V gene are SNHLY and FYNNEI.

This clone was seen a handful of times. Other DNA sequences from this sample encode an identical CDR3 as well. The V and J genes are TRBV11-2 and TRBJ1-2, with D tentatively TRBD1 (5 bases). Germline assignment: CDR1 SGHAT and CDR2 FQNNGV. Trimming removed 4 bases from V and 5 bases from J, with 11 bases in between. The CDR3 has 13 amino acids. The CDR3 is CASSSGQGYGYTF. The CDR3 region has the DNA TGTGCCAGCAGCTCTGGCCAGGGATATGGCTACACCTTC.

The V call is TRBV5-6, the J call TRBJ1-2; 8 bases line up with TRBD1. The CDR3 totals 14 residues. V trimming: 3 bases; J trimming: 4 bases; junction bases outside the gene matches: 5. Germline V CDR1 and CDR2: SGHDT, YYEEEE. CDR3: CASSSPTGVYGYTF. For the CDR3, the DNA is TGTGCCAGCAGCTCGCCGACAGGGGTCTATGGCTACACCTTC. Based on the CDR3 plus reference TRBV5-6 and TRBJ1-2, the full variable domain is DAGVTQSPTHLIKTRGQQVTLRCSPKSGHDTVSWYQQALGQGPQFIFQYYEEEERQRGNFPDRFSGHQFPNYSSELNVNALLLGDSALYLCASSSPTGVYGYTFGSGTRLTVV.

The chain links TRBV6-2 or TRBV6-3 to TRBJ1-5; 7 nucleotides match TRBD1. Germline assignment: CDR1 MNHEY and CDR2 SVGEGT. The CDR3 length is 18 residues. The V gene end was trimmed by 3 bases and the J gene end by 0 bases; junction bases not matched to a gene: 11. The CDR3 loop reads CASSYFLTGPYSNQPQHF. The CDR3 DNA reads TGTGCCAGCAGTTATTTCCTGACAGGGCCTTATAGCAATCAGCCCCAGCATTTT.

This chain links TRBV18 with TRBJ1-1; TRBD1 agrees at 8 bases. Unmatched junction bases numbered 7, after V lost 3 bases and J lost 1 base. Germline V gene sequence: CDR1 KGHSH, CDR2 LQKENI. The CDR3 extends over 16 amino acids. The CDR3: CASSPTGTGPNTEAFF. The CDR3 DNA reads as TGTGCCAGCTCACCGACCGGGACAGGCCCGAACACTGAAGCTTTCTTT.

DNA of the CDR3: TGTGCCAGCAGTTGGTTAAGGGGCCCAGGCTATGGCTACACCTTC. Protein product: CASSWLRGPGYGYTF. The chain combines TRBV2 with TRBJ1-2; D might be TRBD1 (5 bases). Germline values: CDR1 SNHLY, CDR2 FYNNEI. Trimming took 5 bases from V and 4 from J, leaving 17 bases between them. The CDR3 is 15 amino acids.

The V gene is TRBV12-3 or TRBV12-4, the J gene TRBJ1-1; the D gene is possibly TRBD1 (6 bases). The CDR3 loop spans 13 amino acids. V lost 2 bases and J lost 6, with 10 bases in between. The DNA for the CDR3 is TGTGCCAGCAGTTTACAGGGGAGGGCTGAAGCTTTCTTT. Its protein product is CASSLQGRAEAFF.

This chain uses TRBV6-2 or TRBV6-3 with TRBJ2-5, with D tentatively TRBD1 (7 bases). The length of the CDR3 is 16 residues. The V and J ends lost 5 bases and 5 bases respectively, with 21 bases between them. From germline, CDR1 is MNHEY and CDR2 SVGEGT. Written as DNA, the CDR3 is TGTGCCAGCAGTCATCCCGTTGGAGGGGGCAAGGAGACCCAGTACTTC. This gives the protein CASSHPVGGGKETQYF.

V usage is TRBV4-1 and J usage is TRBJ2-2; D possibly corresponds to TRBD2 (5 bases). The V end was cut by 3 bases, the J end by 3 bases, with 14 bases between. The length of the CDR3 is 16 residues. The germline gives CDR1 MGHRA, CDR2 YSYEKL. Here the CDR3 reads CASSQETDFYTGELFF. CDR3 nucleotides: TGCGCCAGCAGCCAGGAGACGGACTTTTACACCGGGGAGCTGTTTTTT.

V and J are TRBV19 and TRBJ1-5; TRBD1 is a possible D gene (5 bases). V was trimmed by 8 bases and J by 2 bases, leaving 13 bases between them. There are 14 residues in the CDR3. Germline loops: CDR1 LNHDA, CDR2 SQIVND (reference sequence). The CDR3 loop is CASRWGQRNQPQHF. The CDR3 DNA is TGTGCCAGTCGCTGGGGCCAGCGCAATCAGCCCCAGCATTTT.

The V call is TRBV9, the J call TRBJ1-6; D might be TRBD1 (5 bases). This CDR3 is 15 amino acids long. Trimming took 4 bases from V and 4 from J, leaving 12 bases between them. The germline V gene encodes CDR1 SGDLS and CDR2 YYNGEE. The CDR3 spells CASSPTGSYNSPLHF. The CDR3 DNA sequence: TGTGCCAGCAGCCCTACAGGCTCTTATAATTCACCCCTCCACTTT.

The chain recombines TRBV5-1 with TRBJ1-4; TRBD1 matches 7 bases. Germline values: CDR1 SGHRS, CDR2 YFSETQ. This CDR3 has 15 amino acids. Germline trimming cut 4 bases from V and 2 bases from J; bases unmatched to any gene: 5. CDR3 residues: CASSRQGDTNEKLFF. CDR3 sequence (DNA): TGCGCCAGCAGCCGACAGGGAGACACTAATGAAAAACTGTTTTTT.

As DNA, the CDR3 is TGTGCCAGCAGCTTGGTTCCGGTTAGCAATCAGCCCCAGCATTTT. Translated: CASSLVPVSNQPQHF. V and J are TRBV5-8 and TRBJ1-5; D gene ambiguous. In germline, CDR1 is SGHTS, CDR2 YDEGEE. With 0 bases removed from V and 0 bases from J, the gap between germline ends came to 7 bases. The CDR3 contains 15 residues.

CDR3 region: CASSLGEGARLNNSPLHF. CDR3 bases: TGTGCCAGCAGTCTCGGGGAGGGTGCCCGTCTGAATAATTCACCCCTCCACTTT. The gene calls are TRBV6-6 and TRBJ1-6; D remains unclear. Germline V gene sequence: CDR1 MNHNY, CDR2 SVGAGI (reference sequence). CDR3 size: 18 residues. Trimming removed 5 bases from V and 5 bases from J, with 22 bases in between.